Listed below are T cell receptor beta chains from one sample, sequenced in a study of blood T cell repertoires in COVID-19. TCRdb keeps only in-frame clones here, not all; method: immunoSEQ multiplex PCR. The repertoire holds roughly 320,000 clones, with approximately 84% as singletons. Specimen: PBMCs or T cells enriched from blood (not recorded which). The receptors come from a man younger than 45 who had recovered from COVID-19. Both conserved end residues are part of each CDR3. The D gene is left open where the match is weak. Only part of the rows carry a size: once, few, many, or a class if the clone is expanded.

V gene,J gene,CDR3 length,clone size,D gene,CDR3 protein,CDR3 DNA
TRBV9,TRBJ2-7,15,NA,NA,CASSVEASLAYEQYF,TGTGCCAGCAGCGTAGAGGCTAGCCTTGCCTACGAGCAGTACTTC
TRBV3-1/TRBV3-2,TRBJ2-7,13,few,NA,CASNPGGSYEQYF,TGTGCCAGCAACCCGGGTGGCTCCTACGAGCAGTACTTC
TRBV30,TRBJ2-4,13,NA,NA,CAWSGSPAQYQYF,TGTGCCTGGAGTGGTAGTCCCGCGCAATATCAGTACTTC
TRBV5-6,TRBJ2-3,15,few,TRBD1,CASSPGTGRADTQYF,TGTGCCAGCAGCCCCGGGACAGGGAGGGCAGATACGCAGTATTTT
TRBV12-3/TRBV12-4,TRBJ1-1,11,NA,NA,CASSLLAEAFF,TGTGCCAGCAGTTTACTAGCTGAAGCTTTCTTT
TRBV9,TRBJ2-5,15,NA,NA,CASSVRDSRGETQYF,TGTGCCAGCAGCGTCCGGGACTCAAGGGGAGAGACCCAGTACTTC
TRBV6-1,TRBJ1-5,16,NA,NA,CASSVDSPYSNQPQHF,TGTGCCAGCAGTGTGGACAGTCCTTATAGCAATCAGCCCCAGCATTTT
TRBV5-6,TRBJ1-4,15,NA,NA,CASSLAQGSGEKLFF,TGTGCCAGCAGCTTGGCCCAGGGTTCGGGTGAAAAACTGTTTTTT
TRBV11-3,TRBJ2-2,16,NA,TRBD2,CASSLGRLAGTGELFF,TGTGCCAGCAGCTTAGGTCGCCTAGCGGGAACCGGGGAGCTGTTTTTT
TRBV6-5,TRBJ1-5,14,NA,TRBD1,CASSYDRGNQPQHF,TGTGCCAGCAGTTACGACAGGGGCAATCAGCCCCAGCATTTT
TRBV19,TRBJ2-5,13,NA,TRBD2,CASTERGSETQYF,TGTGCCAGTACTGAGCGGGGTTCAGAGACCCAGTACTTC
TRBV6-1,TRBJ2-1,17,NA,TRBD2,CASSGNLRSSGGNEQFF,TGTGCCAGCAGTGGAAACCTCAGGTCTAGCGGGGGGAATGAGCAGTTCTTC
TRBV11-2,TRBJ1-5,14,once,NA,CASSLGPSNQPQHF,TGTGCCAGCAGCTTAGGGCCAAGCAATCAGCCCCAGCATTTT
TRBV7-9,TRBJ2-2,16,few,TRBD2,CASSPPSGWGTGELFF,TGTGCCAGCAGCCCCCCTAGCGGCTGGGGGACCGGGGAGCTGTTTTTT
TRBV9,TRBJ2-5,17,NA,TRBD2,CASSVDRGRGRGETQYF,TGTGCCAGCAGCGTAGACAGAGGTCGGGGGAGGGGAGAGACCCAGTACTTC
TRBV5-4,TRBJ2-1,16,NA,TRBD2,CASSPGSGRSYNEQFF,TGTGCCAGCAGCCCGGGGAGCGGGAGGAGCTACAATGAGCAGTTCTTC
TRBV5-1,TRBJ1-1,14,NA,NA,CASSQGPSNTEAFF,TGCGCCAGCAGCCAGGGCCCCTCGAACACTGAAGCTTTCTTT
TRBV2,TRBJ1-2,15,few,TRBD1,CASTTGVGKNYGYTF,TGTGCCAGCACTACAGGGGTCGGCAAAAACTATGGCTACACCTTC
TRBV30,TRBJ2-7,13,once,NA,CAWTPGSSYEQYF,TGTGCCTGGACGCCAGGTTCAAGCTACGAGCAGTACTTC